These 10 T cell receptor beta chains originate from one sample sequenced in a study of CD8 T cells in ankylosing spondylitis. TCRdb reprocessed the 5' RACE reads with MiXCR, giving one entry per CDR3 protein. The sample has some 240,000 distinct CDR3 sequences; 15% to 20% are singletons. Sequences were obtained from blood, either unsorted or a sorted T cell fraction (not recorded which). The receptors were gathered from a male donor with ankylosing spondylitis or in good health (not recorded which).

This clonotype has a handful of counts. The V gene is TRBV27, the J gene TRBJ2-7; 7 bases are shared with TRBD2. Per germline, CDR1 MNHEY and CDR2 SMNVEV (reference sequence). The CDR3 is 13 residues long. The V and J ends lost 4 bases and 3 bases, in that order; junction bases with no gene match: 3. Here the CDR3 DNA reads TGTGCCAGCAGTTCCGGGACTAACTACGAGCAGTACTTC. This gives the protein CASSSGTNYEQYF.

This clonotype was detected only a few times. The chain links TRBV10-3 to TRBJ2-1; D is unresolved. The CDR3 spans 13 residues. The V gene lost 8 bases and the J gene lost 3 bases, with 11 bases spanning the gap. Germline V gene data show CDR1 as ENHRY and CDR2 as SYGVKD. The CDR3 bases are TGTGCCATCTTAGGTACAAACTACAATGAGCAGTTCTTC. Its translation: CAILGTNYNEQFF.

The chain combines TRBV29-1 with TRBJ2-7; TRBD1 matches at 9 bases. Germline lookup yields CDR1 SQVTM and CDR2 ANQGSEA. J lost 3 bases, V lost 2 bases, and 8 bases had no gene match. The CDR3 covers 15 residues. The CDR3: CSVELGQGGDYEQYF. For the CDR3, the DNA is TGCAGCGTTGAACTGGGACAGGGAGGAGACTACGAGCAGTACTTC.

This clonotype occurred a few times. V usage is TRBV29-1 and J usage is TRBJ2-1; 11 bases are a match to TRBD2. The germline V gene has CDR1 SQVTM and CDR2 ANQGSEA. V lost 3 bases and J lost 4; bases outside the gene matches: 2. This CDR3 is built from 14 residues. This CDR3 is CSVDTSGSYNEQFF. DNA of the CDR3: TGCAGCGTTGATACTAGCGGGAGTTACAATGAGCAGTTCTTC.

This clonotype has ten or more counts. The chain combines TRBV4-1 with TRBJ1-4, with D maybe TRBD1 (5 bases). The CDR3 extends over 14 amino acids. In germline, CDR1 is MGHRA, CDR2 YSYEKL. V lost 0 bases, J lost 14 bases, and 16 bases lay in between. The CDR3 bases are TGCGCCAGCAGCCAAGAAGAAGGACGGGGGGACCTGTTTTTT. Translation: CASSQEEGRGDLFF.

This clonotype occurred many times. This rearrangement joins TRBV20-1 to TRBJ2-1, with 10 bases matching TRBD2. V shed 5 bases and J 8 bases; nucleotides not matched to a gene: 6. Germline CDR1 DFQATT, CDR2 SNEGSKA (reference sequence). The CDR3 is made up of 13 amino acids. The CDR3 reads CSAATSGEHEQFF. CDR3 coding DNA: TGCAGTGCTGCTACTAGCGGGGAACATGAGCAGTTCTTC.

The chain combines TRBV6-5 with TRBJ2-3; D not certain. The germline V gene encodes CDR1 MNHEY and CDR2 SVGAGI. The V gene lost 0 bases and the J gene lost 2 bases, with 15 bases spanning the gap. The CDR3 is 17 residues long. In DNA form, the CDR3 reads TGTGCCAGCAGTTACTCGGTCCATCTCTTGAACACAGATACGCAGTATTTT. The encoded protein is CASSYSVHLLNTDTQYF.

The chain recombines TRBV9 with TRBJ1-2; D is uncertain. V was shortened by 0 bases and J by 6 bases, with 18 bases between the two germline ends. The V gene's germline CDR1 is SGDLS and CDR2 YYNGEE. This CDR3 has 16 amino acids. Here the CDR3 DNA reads TGTGCCAGCAGCGTAGAAATGGAGTATCCTAAGAATGGCTACACCTTC. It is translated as CASSVEMEYPKNGYTF. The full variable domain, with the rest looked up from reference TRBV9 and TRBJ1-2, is DSGVTQTPKHLITATGQRVTLRCSPRSGDLSVYWYQQSLDQGLQFLIQYYNGEERAKGNILERFSAQQFPDLHSELNLSSLELGDSALYFCASSVEMEYPKNGYTFGSGTRLTVV.

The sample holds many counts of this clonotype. CDR3 coding DNA: TGCGCCAGCAGCCAAGCAATGGGCCACGAGCAGTACTTC. Its protein is CASSQAMGHEQYF. The V call is TRBV4-3, the J call TRBJ2-7; D is unresolved. V was pared by 1 base and J by 5 bases, with 9 bases between. Germline CDR1 reads LGHNA; CDR2 reads YSLEER. The CDR3 spans 13 residues.

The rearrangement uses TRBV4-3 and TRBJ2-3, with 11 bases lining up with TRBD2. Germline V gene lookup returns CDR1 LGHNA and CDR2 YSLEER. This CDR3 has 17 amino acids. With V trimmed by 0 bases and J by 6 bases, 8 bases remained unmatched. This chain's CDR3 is CASSQDITSGSTDTQYF. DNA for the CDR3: TGCGCCAGCAGCCAAGATATAACTAGCGGGAGTACGGATACGCAGTATTTT.